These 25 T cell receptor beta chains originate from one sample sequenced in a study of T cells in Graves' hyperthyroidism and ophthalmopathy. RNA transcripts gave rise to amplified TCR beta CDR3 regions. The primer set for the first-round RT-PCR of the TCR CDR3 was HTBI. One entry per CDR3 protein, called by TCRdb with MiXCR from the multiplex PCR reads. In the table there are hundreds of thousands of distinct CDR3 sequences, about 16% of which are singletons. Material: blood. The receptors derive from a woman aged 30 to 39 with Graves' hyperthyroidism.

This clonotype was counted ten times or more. The CDR3 DNA is TGTGCCAGCAGCTTAGTCGGGAGGAACACTGAAGCTTTCTTT. Encoded protein: CASSLVGRNTEAFF. The V and J genes are TRBV7-9 and TRBJ1-1; D not resolved. The CDR3 is 14 residues long. V lost 1 base and J lost 1, with 7 bases in between. Germline V gene lookup returns CDR1 SEHNR and CDR2 FQNEAQ (reference sequence). Supplemented by reference TRBV7-9 and TRBJ1-1, the full variable domain reads DTGVSQNPRHKITKRGQNVTFRCDPISEHNRLYWYRQTLGQGPEFLTYFQNEAQLEKSRLLSDRFSAERPKGSFSTLEIQRTEQGDSAMYLCASSLVGRNTEAFFGQGTRLTVV.

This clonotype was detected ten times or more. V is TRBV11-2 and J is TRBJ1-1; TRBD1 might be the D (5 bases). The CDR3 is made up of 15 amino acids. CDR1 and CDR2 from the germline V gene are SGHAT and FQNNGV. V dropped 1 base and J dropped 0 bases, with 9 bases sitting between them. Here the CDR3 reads CASSLAGNLNTEAFF. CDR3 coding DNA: TGTGCCAGCAGCTTAGCAGGGAACTTGAACACTGAAGCTTTCTTT.

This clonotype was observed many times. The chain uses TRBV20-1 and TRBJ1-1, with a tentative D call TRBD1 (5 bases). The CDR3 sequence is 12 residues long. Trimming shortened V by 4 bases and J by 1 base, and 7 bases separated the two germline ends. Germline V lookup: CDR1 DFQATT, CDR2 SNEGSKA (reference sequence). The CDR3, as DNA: TGCAGTGCTATGAGGGGGAACACTGAAGCTTTCTTT. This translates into CSAMRGNTEAFF.

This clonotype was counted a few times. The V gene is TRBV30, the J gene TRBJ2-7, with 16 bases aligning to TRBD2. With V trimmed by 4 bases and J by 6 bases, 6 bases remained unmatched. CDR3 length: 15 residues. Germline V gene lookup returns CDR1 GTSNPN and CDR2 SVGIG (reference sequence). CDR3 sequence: CAWMGLAGGPVEQYF. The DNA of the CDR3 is TGTGCCTGGATGGGACTAGCGGGAGGGCCAGTCGAGCAGTACTTC.

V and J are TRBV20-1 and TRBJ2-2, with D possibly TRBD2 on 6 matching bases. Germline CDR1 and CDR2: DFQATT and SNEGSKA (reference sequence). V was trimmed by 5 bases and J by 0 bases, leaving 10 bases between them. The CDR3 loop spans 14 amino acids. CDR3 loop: CSARRDPNTGELFF. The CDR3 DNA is TGCAGTGCTCGGAGGGATCCGAACACCGGGGAGCTGTTTTTT.

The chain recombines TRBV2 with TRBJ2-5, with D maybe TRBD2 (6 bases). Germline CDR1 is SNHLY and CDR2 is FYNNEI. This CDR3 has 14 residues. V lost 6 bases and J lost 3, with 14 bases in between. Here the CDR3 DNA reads TGTGCCAGCAGCCGGGACTCGGCTGAAGAGACCCAGTACTTC. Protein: CASSRDSAEETQYF.

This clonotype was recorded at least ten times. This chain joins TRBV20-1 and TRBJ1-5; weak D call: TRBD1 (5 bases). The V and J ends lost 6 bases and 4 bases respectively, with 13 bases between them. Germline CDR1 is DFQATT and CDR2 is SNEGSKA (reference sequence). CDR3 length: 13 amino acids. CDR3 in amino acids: CSAYRSVNQPQHF. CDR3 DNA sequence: TGCAGTGCGTACAGGTCTGTTAATCAGCCCCAGCATTTT.

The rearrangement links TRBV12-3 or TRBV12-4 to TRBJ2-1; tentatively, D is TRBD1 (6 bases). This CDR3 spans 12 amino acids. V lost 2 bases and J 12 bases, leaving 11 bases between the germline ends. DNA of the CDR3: TGTGCCAGCAGTTTACACGGGACAACGCAGTTCTTC. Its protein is CASSLHGTTQFF.

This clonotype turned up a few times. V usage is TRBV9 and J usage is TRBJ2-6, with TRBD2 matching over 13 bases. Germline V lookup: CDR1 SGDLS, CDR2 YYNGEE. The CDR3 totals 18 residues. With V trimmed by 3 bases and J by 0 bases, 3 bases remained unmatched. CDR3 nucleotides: TGTGCCAGCAGCGAAAGACTAGCGGGAGGCTCTGGGGCCAACGTCCTGACTTTC. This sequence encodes CASSERLAGGSGANVLTF. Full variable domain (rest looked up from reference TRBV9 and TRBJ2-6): DSGVTQTPKHLITATGQRVTLRCSPRSGDLSVYWYQQSLDQGLQFLIQYYNGEERAKGNILERFSAQQFPDLHSELNLSSLELGDSALYFCASSERLAGGSGANVLTFGAGSRLTVL.

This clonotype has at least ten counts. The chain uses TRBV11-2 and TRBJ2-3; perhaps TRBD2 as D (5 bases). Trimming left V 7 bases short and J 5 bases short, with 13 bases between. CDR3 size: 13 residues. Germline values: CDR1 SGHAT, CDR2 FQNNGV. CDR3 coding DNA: TGTGCCAGCAATCAATTGGGAGTAGATACGCAGTATTTT. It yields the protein CASNQLGVDTQYF.

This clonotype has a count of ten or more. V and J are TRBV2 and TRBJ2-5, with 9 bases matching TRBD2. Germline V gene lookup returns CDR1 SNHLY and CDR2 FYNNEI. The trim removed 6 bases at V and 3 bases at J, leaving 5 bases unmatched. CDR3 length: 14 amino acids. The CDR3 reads CASRATSGKETQYF. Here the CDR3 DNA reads TGTGCCAGCAGGGCGACTAGCGGCAAAGAGACCCAGTACTTC.

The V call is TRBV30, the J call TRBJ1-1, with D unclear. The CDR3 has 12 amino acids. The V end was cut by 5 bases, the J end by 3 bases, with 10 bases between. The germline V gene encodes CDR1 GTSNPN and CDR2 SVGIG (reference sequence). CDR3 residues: CAWGRRDTEAFF. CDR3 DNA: TGTGCCTGGGGACGACGGGACACTGAAGCTTTCTTT.

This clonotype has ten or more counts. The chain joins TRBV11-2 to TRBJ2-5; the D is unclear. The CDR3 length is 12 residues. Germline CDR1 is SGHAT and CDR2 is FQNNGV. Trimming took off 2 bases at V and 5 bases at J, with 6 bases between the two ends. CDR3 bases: TGTGCCAGCAGCTTAAAGTTGGAGACCCAGTACTTC. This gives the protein CASSLKLETQYF. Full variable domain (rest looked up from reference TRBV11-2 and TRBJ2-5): EAGVAQSPRYKIIEKRQSVAFWCNPISGHATLYWYQQILGQGPKLLIQFQNNGVVDDSQLPKDRFSAERLKGVDSTLKIQPAKLEDSAVYLCASSLKLETQYFGPGTRLLVL.

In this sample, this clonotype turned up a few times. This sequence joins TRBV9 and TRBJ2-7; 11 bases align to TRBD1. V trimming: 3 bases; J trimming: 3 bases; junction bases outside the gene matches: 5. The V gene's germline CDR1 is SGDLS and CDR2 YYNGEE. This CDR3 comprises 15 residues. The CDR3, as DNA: TGTGCCAGCAGCGGAGGGACAGGGGGTCTCTACGAGCAGTACTTC. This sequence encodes CASSGGTGGLYEQYF.

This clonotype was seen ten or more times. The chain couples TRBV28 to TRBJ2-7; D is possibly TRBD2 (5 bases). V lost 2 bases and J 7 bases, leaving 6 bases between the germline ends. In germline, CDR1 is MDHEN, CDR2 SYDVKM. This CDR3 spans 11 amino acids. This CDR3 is CASSLTGEQYF. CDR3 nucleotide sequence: TGTGCCAGCAGTTTAACGGGGGAGCAGTACTTC.

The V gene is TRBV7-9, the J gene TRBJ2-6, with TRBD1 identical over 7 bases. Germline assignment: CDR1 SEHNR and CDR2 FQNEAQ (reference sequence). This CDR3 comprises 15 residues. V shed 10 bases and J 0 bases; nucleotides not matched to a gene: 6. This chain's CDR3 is CANTGQFSGANVLTF. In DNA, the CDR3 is TGTGCCAACACGGGACAGTTCTCTGGGGCCAACGTCCTGACTTTC.

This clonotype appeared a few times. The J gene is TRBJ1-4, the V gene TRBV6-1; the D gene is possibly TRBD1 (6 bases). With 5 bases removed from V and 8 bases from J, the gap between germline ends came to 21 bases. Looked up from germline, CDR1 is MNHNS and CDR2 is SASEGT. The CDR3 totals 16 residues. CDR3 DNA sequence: TGTGCCAGCAGTCCTTCGGGGGGCTCGTGGCCCGAAAAACTGTTTTTT. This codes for CASSPSGGSWPEKLFF.

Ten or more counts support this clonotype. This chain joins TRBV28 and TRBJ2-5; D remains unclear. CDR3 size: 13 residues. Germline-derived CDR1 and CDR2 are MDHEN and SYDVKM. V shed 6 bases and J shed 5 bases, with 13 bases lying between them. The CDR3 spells CASRISLWETQYF. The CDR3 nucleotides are TGTGCCAGCAGGATATCCCTATGGGAGACCCAGTACTTC.

The DNA for the CDR3 is TGTGCCAGCAGCGACGACGGGGTTCGGCAGTTCTTC. Translation: CASSDDGVRQFF. This chain joins TRBV6-4 and TRBJ2-1; TRBD2 is a possible D gene (5 bases). This CDR3 has 12 residues. The V and J ends lost 6 bases and 12 bases respectively, with 15 bases between them. Germline CDR1 and CDR2: MRHNA and SNTAGT.

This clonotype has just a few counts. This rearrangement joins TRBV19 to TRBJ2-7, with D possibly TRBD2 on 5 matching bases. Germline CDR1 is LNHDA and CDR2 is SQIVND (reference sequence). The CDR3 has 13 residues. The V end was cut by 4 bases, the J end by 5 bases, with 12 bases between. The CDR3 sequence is CASSKDTGDEQYF. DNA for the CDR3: TGTGCCAGTAGTAAAGACACCGGGGACGAGCAGTACTTC.

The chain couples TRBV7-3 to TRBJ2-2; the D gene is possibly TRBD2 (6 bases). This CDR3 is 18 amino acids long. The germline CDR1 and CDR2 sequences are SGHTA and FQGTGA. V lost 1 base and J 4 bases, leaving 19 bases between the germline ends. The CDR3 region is CASSLIPSGRGSTGELFF. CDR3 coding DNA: TGTGCCAGCAGCTTAATTCCATCCGGACGGGGGTCCACCGGGGAGCTGTTTTTT.

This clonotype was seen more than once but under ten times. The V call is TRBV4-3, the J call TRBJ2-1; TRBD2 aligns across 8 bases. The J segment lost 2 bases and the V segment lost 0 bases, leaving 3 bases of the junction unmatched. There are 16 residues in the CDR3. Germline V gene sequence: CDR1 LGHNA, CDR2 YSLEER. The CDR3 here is CASSQDQAGAYNEQFF. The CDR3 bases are TGCGCCAGCAGCCAAGACCAAGCGGGAGCCTACAATGAGCAGTTCTTC.

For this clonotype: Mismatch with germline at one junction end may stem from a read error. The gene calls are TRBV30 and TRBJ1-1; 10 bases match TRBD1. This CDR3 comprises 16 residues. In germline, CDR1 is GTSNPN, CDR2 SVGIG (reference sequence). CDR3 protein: CAWKGTGAILGTETFF. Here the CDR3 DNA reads TGTGCCTGGAAAGGGACAGGGGCTATCCTGGGCACTGAAACTTTCTTT.

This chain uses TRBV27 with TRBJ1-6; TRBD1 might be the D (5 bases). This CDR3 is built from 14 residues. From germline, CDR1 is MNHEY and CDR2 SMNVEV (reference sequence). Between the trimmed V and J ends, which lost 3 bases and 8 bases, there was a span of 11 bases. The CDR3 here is CASSFGGTHSPLHF. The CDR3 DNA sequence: TGTGCCAGCAGTTTTGGAGGGACCCATTCACCCCTCCACTTT.

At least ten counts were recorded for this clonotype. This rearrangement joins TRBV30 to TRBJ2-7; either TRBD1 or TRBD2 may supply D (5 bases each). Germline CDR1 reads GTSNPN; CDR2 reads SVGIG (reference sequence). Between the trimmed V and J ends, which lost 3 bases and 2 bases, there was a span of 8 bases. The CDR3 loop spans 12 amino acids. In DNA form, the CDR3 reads TGTGCCTGGAGGGGGACCGCCTACGAGCAGTACTTC. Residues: CAWRGTAYEQYF.